This T cell receptor (beta chain) emerged from a study of blood T cell repertoires in COVID-19. The overall study: Samples came from the United States, Italy and Spain, spanning acute and convalescent COVID-19. T cells, B-cell-depleted T cells, or PBMCs provided the cDNA or gDNA that served as material.

As processed by the authors: By means of reference gene primer amplification, nucleated cell counts were estimated. TCRdb's table, derived via immunoSEQ multiplex PCR, lists solely in-frame clones and lacks some. The V and J calls and clone size were taken over from that table, and D and trimming were inferred from the DNA. The sample records about 190,000 clones, about 85% being singletons. Germline CDR1 is MGHRA and CDR2 is YSYEKL. CDR3 length: 16 amino acids. V was clipped by 5 bases and J by 3 bases, with 18 bases between them. The chain is built from TRBV4-1 and TRBJ2-3; possibly TRBD2 for D (7 bases). The sequence was obtained from a man aged 30 to 39 with acute or convalescent COVID-19. The sequenced sample consisted of peripheral blood. In DNA form, the CDR3 reads TGCGCCAGCAGCTATCTAGGGGGGGGGCGGACAGATACGCAGTATTTT. Its translation is CASSYLGGGRTDTQYF.